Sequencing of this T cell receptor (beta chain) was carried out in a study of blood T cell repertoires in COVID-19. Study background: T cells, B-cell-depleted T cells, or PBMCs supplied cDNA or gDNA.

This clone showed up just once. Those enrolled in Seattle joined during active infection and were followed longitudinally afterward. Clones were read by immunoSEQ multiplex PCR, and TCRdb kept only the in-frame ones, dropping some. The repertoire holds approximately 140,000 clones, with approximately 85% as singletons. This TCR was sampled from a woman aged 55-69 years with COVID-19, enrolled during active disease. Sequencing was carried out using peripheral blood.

The CDR3 region has the DNA TGTGCCAGCGCTCCGGGACAGGGGTTGGGTGAGCAGTACTTC. Protein sequence: CASAPGQGLGEQYF. The chain uses TRBV19 and TRBJ2-7; 10 nucleotides align to TRBD1. Trimming cost V 9 bases and J 7 bases; bases outside gene matches: 12. The V gene's germline CDR1 is LNHDA and CDR2 SQIVND (reference sequence). The CDR3 extends over 14 amino acids.